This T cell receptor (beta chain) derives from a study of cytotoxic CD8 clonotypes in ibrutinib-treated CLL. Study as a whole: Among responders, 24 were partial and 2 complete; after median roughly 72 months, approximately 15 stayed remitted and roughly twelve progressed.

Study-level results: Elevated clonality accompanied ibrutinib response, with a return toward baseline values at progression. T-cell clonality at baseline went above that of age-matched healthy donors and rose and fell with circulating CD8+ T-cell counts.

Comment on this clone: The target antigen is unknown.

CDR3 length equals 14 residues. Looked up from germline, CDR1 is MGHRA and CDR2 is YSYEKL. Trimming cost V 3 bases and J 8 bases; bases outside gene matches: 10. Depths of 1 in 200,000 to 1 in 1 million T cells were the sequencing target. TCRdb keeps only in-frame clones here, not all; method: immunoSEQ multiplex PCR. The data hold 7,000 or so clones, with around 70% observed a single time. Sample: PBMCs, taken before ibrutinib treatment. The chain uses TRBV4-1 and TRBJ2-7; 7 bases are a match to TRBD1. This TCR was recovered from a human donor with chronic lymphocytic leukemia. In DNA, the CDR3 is TGCGCCAGCAGCCATGGTAGACAGGGCCCTAAGCAGTACTTC. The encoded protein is CASSHGRQGPKQYF.